The rows below give T cell receptor beta chains drawn from one sample of a study of long-term antiretroviral therapy in people with HIV. The data were produced by immunoSEQ multiplex PCR, yet TCRdb's version contains in-frame clones alone and is incomplete. The table records about 27,000 clones, approximately 80% of them present only once. The material was unsorted PBMCs, obtained 3 years after starting antiretroviral therapy. These receptor sequences come from a man between 40 and 49 years old with HIV. Each CDR3 is given with its conserved first and last residue. Each record gives: CDR3 length, D gene, clone size, J gene, V gene, CDR3 DNA, CDR3 protein. The D gene is left open where the match is weak. Expanded clones get a size class; other rows say once, few or many, or leave the size out.

>16|.|.|TRBJ2-7|TRBV18
TGTGCCAGCTCACCACCGGCAGGAGCAACCTCCTACGAGCAGTACTTC
CASSPPAGATSYEQYF
>16|TRBD2|.|TRBJ2-1|TRBV27
TGTGCCAGCAGTTTATCGGGGCAAGCGGGGCTAGGGGAGCAGTTCTTC
CASSLSGQAGLGEQFF
>15|.|.|TRBJ1-2|TRBV9
TGTGCCAGCAGCCTCCGGGACGGTTCTAACTATGGCTACACCTTC
CASSLRDGSNYGYTF
>15|.|once|TRBJ1-2|TRBV5-1
TGCGCCAGCAGCTTGATCGGAGGGGCGAGCTATGGCTACACCTTC
CASSLIGGASYGYTF
>15|.|once|TRBJ1-1|TRBV19
TGTGCCAGTAGTATAGGGGGGGGCGCGAACACTGAAGCTTTCTTT
CASSIGGGANTEAFF
>16|TRBD2|.|TRBJ2-5|TRBV6-6
TGTGCCAGCAGTTCTTTTCTAGCGGGGGGGACGGAGACCCAGTACTTC
CASSSFLAGGTETQYF
>17|.|.|TRBJ2-2|TRBV15
TGTGCCACCAGCAGAGATGTGTCGCAGGGACCCACCGGGGAGCTGTTTTTT
CATSRDVSQGPTGELFF
>15|TRBD2|.|TRBJ2-1|TRBV4-1
TGCGCCAGCAGCCAAGAGGGGTCTAGCGGTAATGAGCAGTTCTTC
CASSQEGSSGNEQFF
>13|.|medium-sized|TRBJ2-3|TRBV9
TGTGCCAGCAGCGTAGAAAGTCCAGATACGCAGTATTTT
CASSVESPDTQYF
>15|.|once|TRBJ2-7|TRBV6-5
TGTGCCAGCAGTTACACCGGGCAGTATAGTTACGAGCAGTACTTC
CASSYTGQYSYEQYF
>14|.|.|TRBJ1-6|TRBV10-3
TGTGCCATCAGTGAGACCGAGGAGAATTCACCCCTCCACTTT
CAISETEENSPLHF
>16|TRBD2|.|TRBJ2-2|TRBV5-4
TGTGCCAGCAGCCCCCTAGCGGGATCGGGCACCGGGGAGCTGTTTTTT
CASSPLAGSGTGELFF
>15|.|.|TRBJ1-5|TRBV6-5
TGTGCCAGCAGTCGGGACGGCGTTACGGGTCAGCCCCAGCATTTT
CASSRDGVTGQPQHF
>15|TRBD1|.|TRBJ2-7|TRBV7-2
TGTGCCAGCAGCCACCCCCCGGACAGGGTCTACGAGCAGTACTTC
CASSHPPDRVYEQYF
>14|.|.|TRBJ2-7|TRBV7-2
TGTGCCAGCAGCTCCGGGACACAGCCTTACGAGCAGTACTTC
CASSSGTQPYEQYF
>18|TRBD2|.|TRBJ2-1|TRBV14
TGTGCCAGCAGCCAAGGAGGAACTAGCGGGAGCCTTAGCAATGAGCAGTTCTTC
CASSQGGTSGSLSNEQFF
>15|.|.|TRBJ1-5|TRBV5-1
TGCGCCAGCAGACCGGGACACAATAGCAATCAGCCCCAGCATTTT
CASRPGHNSNQPQHF
>11|.|.|TRBJ2-7|TRBV29-1
TGCAGCGTGCAGGCCAACTACGAGCAGTACTTC
CSVQANYEQYF
>14|.|once|TRBJ1-2|TRBV15
TGTGCCACCAGCAGCGGACGGACACCATATGGCTACACCTTC
CATSSGRTPYGYTF
>14|.|.|TRBJ2-3|TRBV15
TGTGCCACCAGCGAGGACGGCGTTAGGTATACGCAGTATTTT
CATSEDGVRYTQYF
>14|TRBD1|.|TRBJ1-4|TRBV5-1
TGCGCCAGCAGCTTGGGACAGGGGAAAGAAAAACTGTTTTTT
CASSLGQGKEKLFF
>13|TRBD2|few|TRBJ2-1|TRBV7-9
TGTGCCAGCAGCTACGGGAGGAACAATGAGCAGTTCTTC
CASSYGRNNEQFF
>14|.|.|TRBJ2-5|TRBV5-1
TGCGCCAGCAGATATGGAGATAGAAAAGAGACCCAGTACTTC
CASRYGDRKETQYF
>15|.|.|TRBJ2-1|TRBV7-9
TGTGCCAGCAGCTCCCCTTGGGGGCTCCGGGATGAGCAGTTCTTC
CASSSPWGLRDEQFF
>13|TRBD1|.|TRBJ2-7|TRBV9
TGTGCCAGCAGCGGGGTCCAGGGGGCCGAGCAGTACTTC
CASSGVQGAEQYF
>14|.|.|TRBJ1-5|TRBV4-1
TGCGCCAGCAGCCAAGAATCAGGTAATCAGCCCCAGCATTTT
CASSQESGNQPQHF
>13|.|.|TRBJ2-7|TRBV6-5
TGTGCCAGCAGTTACGTTGGAGCCTACGAGCAGTACTTC
CASSYVGAYEQYF
>14|.|medium-sized|TRBJ2-3|TRBV5-6
TGTGCCAGCAGCTTGGGGGGGGGCACAGATACGCAGTATTTT
CASSLGGGTDTQYF
>16|.|.|TRBJ2-7|TRBV7-3
TGTGCCAGCAGCCTCGTGGGAGTGCCCCCGGGCGCCGAGCAGTACTTC
CASSLVGVPPGAEQYF
>12|TRBD2|.|TRBJ2-7|TRBV10-3
TGTGCCACTAGCGGGAGTGGTGACGAGCAGTACTTC
CATSGSGDEQYF
>16|TRBD2|.|TRBJ2-4|TRBV27
TGTGCCAGCAGTTTCGGACTAGCGGGAGGGGAAAACATTCAGTACTTC
CASSFGLAGGENIQYF
>17|TRBD2|.|TRBJ2-2|TRBV4-3
TGCGCCAGCAGCCGAATCGGAGGCGGGGGGAACACCGGGGAGCTGTTTTTT
CASSRIGGGGNTGELFF
>16|.|.|TRBJ1-3|TRBV5-1
TGCGCCAGCAGCTTGGATCGGGTATCCTCTGGAAACACCATATATTTT
CASSLDRVSSGNTIYF
>18|TRBD2|.|TRBJ2-3|TRBV4-1
TGCGCCAGCAGCCAAGTTGCGACTAGCGGGAGTGAGGCAGATACGCAGTATTTT
CASSQVATSGSEADTQYF
>15|TRBD2|.|TRBJ2-1|TRBV7-9
TGTGCCAGCAGCTCGGGACTAGCGTTATCCAATGAGCAGTTCTTC
CASSSGLALSNEQFF
>13|.|.|TRBJ1-1|TRBV30
TGTGCCTGGAGTCTACAGGGCGACACTGAAGCTTTCTTT
CAWSLQGDTEAFF
>12|TRBD1|few|TRBJ1-2|TRBV27
TGTGCCAGCAGCCGACAGGGCCAAGGCTACACCTTC
CASSRQGQGYTF
>15|.|.|TRBJ2-7|TRBV18
TGTGCCAGCTCGCCCGGACAAACACGGGCCTACGAGCAGTACTTC
CASSPGQTRAYEQYF
>16|TRBD2|.|TRBJ2-2|TRBV7-3
TGTGCCAGCAGCTTAGCCGGCGGGAGGGACACCGGGGAGCTGTTTTTT
CASSLAGGRDTGELFF
>13|.|once|TRBJ1-1|TRBV11-2
TGTGCCAGCAGCTTTGGCAGTAACACTGAAGCTTTCTTT
CASSFGSNTEAFF
>15|TRBD1|.|TRBJ2-7|TRBV11-3
TGTGCCAGCAGCCCAGGGACAGGGGGGACCTACGAGCAGTACTTC
CASSPGTGGTYEQYF
>16|.|.|TRBJ1-2|TRBV18
TGTGCCAGCTCACGGGACTTTTTAGTAGCTAACTATGGCTACACCTTC
CASSRDFLVANYGYTF
>19|TRBD2|.|TRBJ2-1|TRBV4-2
TGTGCCAGCAGCCAAGGACTAGCGGGGGACTATACAAGGGTTGGTGAGCAGTTCTTC
CASSQGLAGDYTRVGEQFF
>16|.|.|TRBJ2-1|TRBV4-3
TGCGCCAGCAGCCAAGAGGCGGGAAGCTCCTACAATGAGCAGTTCTTC
CASSQEAGSSYNEQFF
>11|.|.|TRBJ1-1|TRBV6-5
TGTGCCACCGTTGGTGACACTGAAGCTTTCTTT
CATVGDTEAFF
>14|TRBD2|.|TRBJ2-2|TRBV28
TGTGCCAGCAGCGGGACTAGCTGGACCGGGGAGCTGTTTTTT
CASSGTSWTGELFF
>13|.|.|TRBJ1-1|TRBV19
TGTGCCAGTAGTATCTGGGGGGCGGTTGAAGCTTTCTTT
CASSIWGAVEAFF
>20|TRBD1|.|TRBJ1-2|TRBV29-1
TGCAGCGTTGAAGTACCACCTACCGGGACAGGGGGCAGCCCTTCCTATGGCTACACCTTC
CSVEVPPTGTGGSPSYGYTF
>15|.|.|TRBJ1-3|TRBV27
TGTGCCAGCAGTTTAACCCAGGGAATGGGAAACACCATATATTTT
CASSLTQGMGNTIYF
>17|.|few|TRBJ1-2|TRBV11-2
TGTGCCAGCAGCCCGCGGGTGAACGCCGTCAGGGACTATGGCTACACCTTC
CASSPRVNAVRDYGYTF
>15|.|.|TRBJ2-7|TRBV19
TGTGCCAGTAGTATAGGCGGACTTCCCCACTACGAGCAGTACTTC
CASSIGGLPHYEQYF
>14|TRBD1|.|TRBJ1-4|TRBV9
TGTGCCAGCAGCCTGACAGGGGTCGATGAAAAACTGTTTTTT
CASSLTGVDEKLFF
>14|.|few|TRBJ1-5|TRBV6-5
TGTGCCAGCAGTTCAGGGTATAGCAATCAGCCCCAGCATTTT
CASSSGYSNQPQHF
>14|.|.|TRBJ1-5|TRBV2
TGTGCCAGCGCGGCTCCCGAGACCCGTCAGCCCCAGCATTTT
CASAAPETRQPQHF
>12|TRBD1|.|TRBJ2-1|TRBV7-9
TGTGCCAGCAGTCTGACAGGGTATGAGCAGTTCTTC
CASSLTGYEQFF
>16|TRBD1|.|TRBJ1-2|TRBV19
TGTGCCAGTAGATCTGGGACAGGACAGGGATCTTATGGCTACACCTTC
CASRSGTGQGSYGYTF
>13|.|.|TRBJ2-7|TRBV9
TGTGCCAGCAGCTCCCCTAGGTCCTACGAGCAGTACTTC
CASSSPRSYEQYF
>18|TRBD2|.|TRBJ2-1|TRBV10-3
TGTGCCATCAGTGACTGGCCGACTAGCGGGACCTCCTACAATGAGCAGTTCTTC
CAISDWPTSGTSYNEQFF
>14|TRBD2|.|TRBJ2-3|TRBV30
TGTGCCTGGAGATGGGGCGGGAGTGCAGATACGCAGTATTTT
CAWRWGGSADTQYF
>15|.|few|TRBJ1-4|TRBV30
TGTGCCTGCCCTACTATGGACGGGGATAATGAAAAACTGTTTTTT
CACPTMDGDNEKLFF